This T cell receptor (beta chain) appears in the sequencing data of a study of vaccination effects on CD4 cells after COVID-19. It was after approximately 11 days of culture that CD4+ T cells were isolated. On both days 3 and 7, half of the culture medium was replaced with IL-2 medium. The V gene's germline CDR1 is KGHSH and CDR2 LQKENI. The V end lost 1 base, the J end lost 1 base, and 8 bases lay between the germline ends. This CDR3 region has 15 residues. The table lists this clone with a count of one. Its antigen is unidentified. Clones were read by immunoSEQ multiplex PCR, and TCRdb kept only the in-frame ones, dropping some. The sample has fewer than 40,000 clones, about 73% seen once.

The source material was CD4+ T cells from PBMCs cultured without peptide, sampled before COVID-19 vaccination. This sequence was found in a human donor who received a COVID-19 vaccine. The chain uses TRBV18 and TRBJ2-1; no firm D call. DNA of the CDR3: TGTGCCAGCTCACCACTACATGGGTCCTACAATGAGCAGTTCTTC. Its translation: CASSPLHGSYNEQFF.